The sequence of this T cell receptor (beta chain) was determined in a study of blood T cell repertoires in COVID-19. Study-wide context: Italy, Spain and the United States were the sources of the convalescent and acute COVID-19 samples. T cells, B-cell-depleted T cells, or PBMCs provided the cDNA or gDNA that served as material.

V dropped 0 bases and J dropped 7 bases, with 6 bases sitting between them. The CDR3 totals 12 residues. The germline V gene has CDR1 MNHEY and CDR2 SVGAGI. Per the original methods: How many nucleated cells were present was estimated from reference gene primer amplification. TCRdb's copy holds only in-frame clones and misses some; the assay was immunoSEQ multiplex PCR. The D gene and trimming were derived from the DNA, and the V and J assignments and clone size from that table. There are around 180,000 clones in the sample; roughly 85% occur only once, and over 5% lies in the top ten. The clonotype originates from a woman younger than 45 with acute or convalescent COVID-19. The sample consisted of peripheral blood. The rearrangement joins TRBV6-5 to TRBJ1-1, with D hard to call. CDR3 in amino acids: CASSYSGDEAFF. CDR3 nucleotide sequence: TGTGCCAGCAGTTACTCCGGGGATGAAGCTTTCTTT.